A single sample is the source of the 30 T cell receptor beta chains below, sequenced in a study of blood T cell repertoires in COVID-19. Sequencing used immunoSEQ multiplex PCR; TCRdb keeps in-frame clones, though not all of them. Here the sample spans about 110,000 clones, about 85% being singletons. The sample comprised peripheral blood. These TCRs come from a human donor in a cohort sampled during active COVID-19.

The chain carries TRBV2 and TRBJ2-1; no clear D gene. Trimming stripped 6 bases from V and 0 bases from J, with 12 bases between. Germline-derived CDR1 and CDR2 are SNHLY and FYNNEI. There are 15 residues in the CDR3. This chain's CDR3 is CASSDDSSSYNEQFF. CDR3 in DNA: TGTGCCAGCAGCGACGACTCGTCCTCCTACAATGAGCAGTTCTTC.

The rearrangement links TRBV4-1 to TRBJ1-1; D gene unclear. This CDR3 spans 14 amino acids. Trimming stripped 3 bases from V and 0 bases from J, with 8 bases between. CDR1 and CDR2 from the germline V gene are MGHRA and YSYEKL. Here the CDR3 reads CASSQLGLNTEAFF. The CDR3 DNA is TGCGCCAGCAGCCAGCTTGGGCTGAACACTGAAGCTTTCTTT.

The chain uses TRBV4-3 and TRBJ1-5; possible D gene TRBD1, 6 bases. Germline values: CDR1 LGHNA, CDR2 YSLEER. This CDR3 contains 16 residues. Trimming removed 0 bases from V and 4 bases from J, with 13 bases in between. The CDR3 is CASSQDGRGGNQPQHF. CDR3 sequence (DNA): TGCGCCAGCAGCCAAGATGGAAGGGGGGGGAATCAGCCCCAGCATTTT.

This chain joins TRBV19 and TRBJ2-7, with 10 positions matching TRBD1. The CDR3 contains 14 residues. Germline CDR1 is LNHDA and CDR2 is SQIVND (reference sequence). V shed 3 bases, J shed 3 bases, and the junction held 2 bases outside the gene matches. CDR3 amino acids: CASSIRTGGYEQYF. In DNA form, the CDR3 reads TGTGCCAGTAGTATTAGGACAGGGGGCTACGAGCAGTACTTC. Filled out from reference TRBV19 and TRBJ2-7, the complete variable domain reads DGGITQSPKYLFRKEGQNVTLSCEQNLNHDAMYWYRQDPGQGLRLIYYSQIVNDFQKGDIAEGYSVSREKKESFPLTVTSAQKNPTAFYLCASSIRTGGYEQYFGPGTRLTVT.

This clone was counted between two and nine times. V and J are TRBV7-9 and TRBJ2-2; 9 bases fit TRBD1. J was trimmed by 8 bases and V by 10 bases; bases with no gene match: 8. This CDR3 contains 13 residues. Germline loops: CDR1 SEHNR, CDR2 FQNEAQ (reference sequence). CDR3 in amino acids: CATPGQGTGELFF. CDR3 nucleotide sequence: TGTGCCACTCCGGGACAGGGAACGGGGGAGCTGTTTTTT.

The rearrangement links TRBV3-1 (or the pseudogene TRBV3-2) to TRBJ1-5, with 8 bases that match TRBD1. Germline values: CDR1 LGHDT, CDR2 YNNKEL (reference sequence). The CDR3 is 15 amino acids. V trimming: 5 bases; J trimming: 2 bases; junction bases outside the gene matches: 5. CDR3 coding DNA: TGTGCCAGCAGCGCACAGGGGGGTGGCAATCAGCCCCAGCATTTT. Translation: CASSAQGGGNQPQHF.

There are a few counts of this clone. The V and J genes are TRBV7-6 and TRBJ2-7; 9 nucleotides line up with TRBD1. This CDR3 has 15 amino acids. In germline, CDR1 is SGHVS, CDR2 FNYEAQ. The trim removed 5 bases at V and 4 bases at J, leaving 9 bases unmatched. CDR3 nucleotides: TGTGCCAGCAGCCCCTCGGGACAGGGCTGGTACGAGCAGTACTTC. This translates into CASSPSGQGWYEQYF. Complete variable domain (other parts from reference TRBV7-6 and TRBJ2-7): GAGVSQSPRYKVTKRGQDVALRCDPISGHVSLYWYRQALGQGPEFLTYFNYEAQQDKSGLPNDRFSAERPEGSISTLTIQRTEQRDSAMYRCASSPSGQGWYEQYFGPGTRLTVT.

V gene TRBV7-3 combines with J gene TRBJ2-3; D is uncertain. Germline-derived CDR1 and CDR2 are SGHTA and FQGTGA. The length of the CDR3 is 13 residues. V lost 2 bases and J lost 5, with 8 bases in between. CDR3 residues: CASSLSAIDTQYF. The DNA of the CDR3 is TGTGCCAGCAGCTTATCCGCGATAGATACGCAGTATTTT.

V usage is TRBV6-6 and J usage is TRBJ1-1; 11 bases are a match to TRBD1. The CDR3 spans 17 residues. Germline assignment: CDR1 MNHNY and CDR2 SVGAGI (reference sequence). Trimming cost V 5 bases and J 1 base; bases outside gene matches: 9. CDR3 sequence (DNA): TGTGCCAGCAGTCCACCAGGGGGGACAGGGGGGAACACTGAAGCTTTCTTT. Translation gives CASSPPGGTGGNTEAFF.

V gene TRBV7-2 combines with J gene TRBJ1-3; perhaps TRBD1 as D (5 bases). The CDR3 runs 15 residues. CDR1 SGHTA and CDR2 FQGNSA come from the germline V gene. V lost 1 base, J lost 4 bases, and 11 bases lay in between. The CDR3 region has the DNA TGTGCCAGCAGCTTAGGTTCAGGGCCCGGAAACACCATATATTTT. This encodes CASSLGSGPGNTIYF.

The chain employs TRBV9 and TRBJ2-3, with 10 bases fitting TRBD1. The CDR3 runs 15 residues. Germline trimming cut 3 bases from V and 3 bases from J; bases unmatched to any gene: 4. Germline values: CDR1 SGDLS, CDR2 YYNGEE. The CDR3 sequence: CASSDRTGGTDTQYF. The CDR3 DNA sequence: TGTGCCAGCAGCGACCGGACAGGGGGGACAGATACGCAGTATTTT.

The genes are TRBV25-1 and TRBJ2-5; 11 bases line up with TRBD2. The CDR3 covers 16 residues. V was pared by 5 bases and J by 2 bases, with 7 bases of the junction left unmatched. CDR1 MGHDK and CDR2 SYGVNS come from the germline V gene. CDR3 nucleotides: TGTGCCAGCAGTCCGCGGGCTAGCGGGGGGCAAGAGACCCAGTACTTC. This gives the protein CASSPRASGGQETQYF. Variable domain in full (rest from reference TRBV25-1 and TRBJ2-5): EADIYQTPRYLVIGTGKKITLECSQTMGHDKMYWYQQDPGMELHLIHYSYGVNSTEKGDLSSESTVSRIRTEHFPLTLESARPSHTSQYLCASSPRASGGQETQYFGPGTRLLVL.

The rearrangement links TRBV7-9 to TRBJ2-1; TRBD1 agrees at 12 bases. The CDR3 extends over 20 amino acids. V was pared by 5 bases and J by 5 bases, with 19 bases of the junction left unmatched. The germline gives CDR1 SEHNR, CDR2 FQNEAQ (reference sequence). CDR3 DNA sequence: TGTGCCAGCAGCACCCGCGGAGGGACAGGGGGCGTAGTCCCCCACAATGAGCAGTTCTTC. The encoded protein is CASSTRGGTGGVVPHNEQFF.

V gene TRBV7-6 combines with J gene TRBJ1-3; D call uncertain. Germline lookup yields CDR1 SGHVS and CDR2 FNYEAQ. The CDR3 consists of 14 residues. Trimming pared 2 bases from V and 3 bases from J, leaving 8 bases between. The CDR3 loop reads CASSLSEGGNTIYF. The CDR3 DNA sequence: TGTGCCAGCAGCTTATCTGAGGGTGGAAACACCATATATTTT.

This chain connects TRBV5-6 to TRBJ2-7; 8 bases line up with TRBD1. With V trimmed by 1 base and J by 5 bases, 8 bases remained unmatched. This CDR3 is 15 amino acids long. Germline V gene data show CDR1 as SGHDT and CDR2 as YYEEEE. CDR3 nucleotides: TGTGCCAGCAGCTTGTGGCAGGGGGCTATCCACGAGCAGTACTTC. Encoded protein: CASSLWQGAIHEQYF.

The chain employs TRBV28 and TRBJ1-2; 9 bases align to TRBD1. Germline V gene data show CDR1 as MDHEN and CDR2 as SYDVKM. The J segment lost 8 bases and the V segment lost 6 bases, leaving 4 bases of the junction unmatched. CDR3 length equals 12 residues. In nucleotides, the CDR3 is TGTGCCAGCAGCCGGACAGGGGAAGGCTACACCTTC. It specifies CASSRTGEGYTF.

The chain combines TRBV19 with TRBJ2-1, with TRBD2 matching over 11 bases. CDR1 and CDR2 (germline): LNHDA, SQIVND (reference sequence). The CDR3 is 15 amino acids. J was trimmed by 5 bases and V by 4 bases; bases with no gene match: 4. As DNA, the CDR3 is TGTGCCAGTAGTAGCGGGACTAGCGGCCACAATGAGCAGTTCTTC. It translates to CASSSGTSGHNEQFF. Combining the CDR3 with reference TRBV19 and TRBJ2-1 gives the whole variable domain DGGITQSPKYLFRKEGQNVTLSCEQNLNHDAMYWYRQDPGQGLRLIYYSQIVNDFQKGDIAEGYSVSREKKESFPLTVTSAQKNPTAFYLCASSSGTSGHNEQFFGPGTRLTVL.

This chain connects TRBV12-5 to TRBJ1-6; D is ambiguous. V was clipped by 0 bases and J by 7 bases, with 10 bases between them. The CDR3 is made up of 15 amino acids. The germline CDR1 and CDR2 sequences are LGHNT and FRNRAP. The CDR3 bases are TGTGCTAGTGGTTTGGTAGTGGCGGCCAATTCACCCCTCCACTTT. This codes for CASGLVVAANSPLHF.

The chain is built from TRBV6-2 or TRBV6-3 and TRBJ1-4; TRBD1 is a possible D gene (6 bases). There are 15 residues in the CDR3. In germline, CDR1 is MNHEY, CDR2 SVGEGT. The germline V and J ends were trimmed by 5 bases and 8 bases, with 18 bases remaining between them. In DNA, the CDR3 is TGTGCCAGCAGTCAAACCGGGACATCAGGGGAAAAACTGTTTTTT. This sequence encodes CASSQTGTSGEKLFF.

This clone was detected once. The chain uses TRBV18 and TRBJ2-7; tentatively, D is TRBD2 (5 bases). Germline V gene data show CDR1 as KGHSH and CDR2 as LQKENI. CDR3 size: 14 residues. V was clipped by 4 bases and J by 5 bases, with 15 bases between them. CDR3 in amino acids: CASSHEGTSHEQYF. The DNA of the CDR3 is TGTGCCAGCTCACACGAGGGTACTTCCCACGAGCAGTACTTC.

The chain recombines TRBV29-1 with TRBJ2-3; 7 bases fit TRBD1. Germline trimming cut 8 bases from V and 3 bases from J; bases unmatched to any gene: 5. Germline assignment: CDR1 SQVTM and CDR2 ANQGSEA. The CDR3 loop spans 12 amino acids. The CDR3 is CSLGDSTDTQYF. In nucleotides, the CDR3 is TGCAGCCTGGGGGACAGTACAGATACGCAGTATTTT.

The gene calls are TRBV7-2 and TRBJ1-1, with D perhaps TRBD1 (6 bases). Germline CDR1 reads SGHTA; CDR2 reads FQGNSA. The CDR3 sequence is 14 residues long. V was trimmed by 5 bases and J by 1 base, leaving 11 bases between them. Here the CDR3 reads CASSTRQANTEAFF. CDR3 in DNA: TGTGCCAGCAGCACAAGACAGGCGAACACTGAAGCTTTCTTT.

The gene calls are TRBV11-3 and TRBJ2-3, with 12 bases that match TRBD2. CDR1 is SGHNT, CDR2 YENEEA, per germline. The V and J ends lost 1 base and 4 bases, in that order; junction bases with no gene match: 6. The CDR3 loop spans 17 amino acids. CDR3 nucleotide sequence: TGTGCCAGCAGCTTAGGATACAGGACTAGCGGGGCAGATACGCAGTATTTT. The encoded protein is CASSLGYRTSGADTQYF.

The gene calls are TRBV7-3 and TRBJ2-1, with D tentatively TRBD1 (6 bases). From germline, CDR1 is SGHTA and CDR2 FQGTGA. The CDR3 consists of 13 residues. Trimming removed 0 bases from V and 7 bases from J, with 7 bases in between. The CDR3 bases are TGTGCCAGCAGCTTAACCGGGACAAATGAGCAGTTCTTC. Its translation is CASSLTGTNEQFF.

V and J are TRBV7-9 and TRBJ2-2, with 7 bases that match TRBD1. The CDR3 is 14 amino acids. CDR1 and CDR2 from the germline V gene are SEHNR and FQNEAQ (reference sequence). With 2 bases clipped from V and 5 bases from J, the junction kept 2 bases outside the gene matches. The CDR3 region is CASSLRQGTGELFF. In DNA form, the CDR3 reads TGTGCCAGCAGCTTACGACAGGGAACCGGGGAGCTGTTTTTT. The full variable domain, in which reference TRBV7-9 and TRBJ2-2 provide the parts outside the CDR3, is DTGVSQNPRHKITKRGQNVTFRCDPISEHNRLYWYRQTLGQGPEFLTYFQNEAQLEKSRLLSDRFSAERPKGSFSTLEIQRTEQGDSAMYLCASSLRQGTGELFFGEGSRLTVL.

V usage is TRBV10-1 and J usage is TRBJ1-6, with 7 bases lining up with TRBD1. Trimming at V came to 9 bases and at J to 9 bases, leaving 11 bases not matched to a gene. The CDR3 extends over 14 amino acids. CDR1 is WNHNN, CDR2 SYGVQD, per germline (reference sequence). CDR3 nucleotides: TGCGCCAGACAAGACAGGGACGGGGGTTCACCCCTCCACTTT. Translation: CARQDRDGGSPLHF.

This clone was seen more than once but under ten times. This sequence joins TRBV28 and TRBJ1-2, with 10 positions matching TRBD1. Unmatched junction bases numbered 6, after V lost 0 bases and J lost 2 bases. This CDR3 contains 17 residues. Germline V CDR1 and CDR2: MDHEN, SYDVKM. CDR3 in amino acids: CASSLWTGQGLNYGYTF. The CDR3 nucleotides read TGTGCCAGCAGTTTATGGACGGGACAGGGGTTGAACTATGGCTACACCTTC.

The rearrangement joins TRBV6-4 to TRBJ1-2, with D perhaps matching TRBD1 (6 bases). The germline V gene has CDR1 MRHNA and CDR2 SNTAGT. This CDR3 is 13 amino acids long. V lost 3 bases, J lost 2 bases, and 7 bases lay in between. The DNA for the CDR3 is TGTGCCAGCAGTGAAAGGGGGAACTATGGCTACACCTTC. This codes for CASSERGNYGYTF.

The V gene is TRBV28, the J gene TRBJ1-1; TRBD1 matches at 7 bases. Trimming at V came to 5 bases and at J to 6 bases, leaving 18 bases not matched to a gene. The germline V gene has CDR1 MDHEN and CDR2 SYDVKM. The CDR3 extends over 17 amino acids. The CDR3 loop reads CASSQKGAWGETAEAFF. For the CDR3, the DNA is TGTGCCAGCAGTCAAAAGGGGGCTTGGGGGGAAACAGCTGAAGCTTTCTTT.

CDR3 protein: CASSLTGLRQGYTF. DNA for the CDR3: TGTGCCAGCAGTTTAACAGGGCTTAGGCAGGGCTACACCTTC. The rearrangement uses TRBV28 and TRBJ1-2; D might be TRBD1 (6 bases). In germline, CDR1 is MDHEN, CDR2 SYDVKM. There are 14 residues in the CDR3. V was cut by 2 bases and J by 8 bases, with 15 bases left in between.